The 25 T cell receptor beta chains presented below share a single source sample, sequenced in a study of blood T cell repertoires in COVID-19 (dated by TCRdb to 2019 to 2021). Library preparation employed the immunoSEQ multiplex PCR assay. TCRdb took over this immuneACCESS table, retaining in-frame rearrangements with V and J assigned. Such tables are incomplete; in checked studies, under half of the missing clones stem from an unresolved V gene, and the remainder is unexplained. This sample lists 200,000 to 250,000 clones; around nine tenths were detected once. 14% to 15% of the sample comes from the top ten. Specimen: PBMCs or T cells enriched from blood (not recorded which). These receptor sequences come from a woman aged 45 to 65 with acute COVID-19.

CDR3 sequence: CAVKGGTEAFF. Here the CDR3 DNA reads TGTGCCGTTAAAGGGGGCACTGAAGCTTTCTTT. The chain recombines TRBV3-1 (or the pseudogene TRBV3-2) with TRBJ1-1; weak D call: TRBD1 (6 bases). The CDR3 is 11 residues long. V lost 11 bases to trimming and J lost 4 bases, with 11 bases between them. Germline CDR1 reads LGHDT; CDR2 reads YNNKEL (reference sequence).

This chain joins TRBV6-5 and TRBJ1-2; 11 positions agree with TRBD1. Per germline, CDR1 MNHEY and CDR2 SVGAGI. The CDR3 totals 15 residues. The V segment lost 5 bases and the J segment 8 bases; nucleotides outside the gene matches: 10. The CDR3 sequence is CASSRGTGGSSGYTF. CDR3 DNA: TGTGCCAGCAGTCGGGGGACAGGGGGTAGTAGCGGCTACACCTTC.

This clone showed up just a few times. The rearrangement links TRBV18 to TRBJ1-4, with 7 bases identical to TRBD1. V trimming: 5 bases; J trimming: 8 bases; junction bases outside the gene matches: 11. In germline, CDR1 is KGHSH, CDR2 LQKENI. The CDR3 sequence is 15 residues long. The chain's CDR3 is CASSTTTGNKEKLFF. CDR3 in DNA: TGTGCCAGCTCAACAACGACAGGGAATAAAGAAAAACTGTTTTTT.

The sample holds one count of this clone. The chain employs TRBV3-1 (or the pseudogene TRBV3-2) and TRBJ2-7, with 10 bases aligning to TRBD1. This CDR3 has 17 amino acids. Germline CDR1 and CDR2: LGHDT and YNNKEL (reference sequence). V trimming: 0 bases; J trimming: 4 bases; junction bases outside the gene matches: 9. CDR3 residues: CASSQERRTGGSYEQYF. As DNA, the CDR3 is TGTGCCAGCAGCCAAGAGAGGAGGACAGGGGGTTCATACGAGCAGTACTTC.

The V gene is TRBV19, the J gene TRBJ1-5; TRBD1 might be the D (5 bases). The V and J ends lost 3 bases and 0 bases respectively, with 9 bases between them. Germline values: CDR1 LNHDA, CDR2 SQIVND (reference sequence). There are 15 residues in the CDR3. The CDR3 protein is CASSMGGNSNQPQHF. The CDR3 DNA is TGTGCCAGTAGTATGGGGGGTAATAGCAATCAGCCCCAGCATTTT.

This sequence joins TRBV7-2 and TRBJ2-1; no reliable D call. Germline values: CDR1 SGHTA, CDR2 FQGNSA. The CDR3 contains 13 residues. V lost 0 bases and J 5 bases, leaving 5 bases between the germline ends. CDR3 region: CASSLARHNEQFF. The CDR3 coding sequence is TGTGCCAGCAGCTTAGCGAGGCACAATGAGCAGTTCTTC.

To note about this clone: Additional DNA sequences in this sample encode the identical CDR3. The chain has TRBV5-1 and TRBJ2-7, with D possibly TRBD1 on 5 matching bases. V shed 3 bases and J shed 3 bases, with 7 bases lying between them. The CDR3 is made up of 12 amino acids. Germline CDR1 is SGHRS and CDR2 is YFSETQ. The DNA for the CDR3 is TGCGCCAGCAGCTCTCAGGGCTACGAGCAGTACTTC. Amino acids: CASSSQGYEQYF.

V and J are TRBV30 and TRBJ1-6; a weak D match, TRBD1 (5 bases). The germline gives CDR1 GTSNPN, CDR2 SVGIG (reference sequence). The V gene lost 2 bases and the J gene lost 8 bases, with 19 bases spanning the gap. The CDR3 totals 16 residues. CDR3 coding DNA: TGTGCCTGGAGTCAACGGGGGGGACGTTGGTATTCACCCCTCCACTTT. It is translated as CAWSQRGGRWYSPLHF.

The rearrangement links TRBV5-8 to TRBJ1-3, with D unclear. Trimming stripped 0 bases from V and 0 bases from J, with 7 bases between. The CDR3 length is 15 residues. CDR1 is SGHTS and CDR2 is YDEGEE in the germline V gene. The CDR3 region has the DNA TGTGCCAGCAGCTTGGCATCGAGCTCTGGAAACACCATATATTTT. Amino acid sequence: CASSLASSSGNTIYF. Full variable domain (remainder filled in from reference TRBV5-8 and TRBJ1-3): EAGVTQSPTHLIKTRGQQATLRCSPISGHTSVYWYQQALGLGLQFLLWYDEGEERNRGNFPPRFSGRQFPNYSSELNVNALELEDSALYLCASSLASSSGNTIYFGEGSWLTVV.

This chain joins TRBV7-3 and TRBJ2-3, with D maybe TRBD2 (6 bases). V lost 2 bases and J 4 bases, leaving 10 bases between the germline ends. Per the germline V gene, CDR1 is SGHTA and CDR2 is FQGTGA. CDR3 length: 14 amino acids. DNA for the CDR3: TGTGCCAGCAGCTTACGGGAGCGCTCAGATACGCAGTATTTT. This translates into CASSLRERSDTQYF.

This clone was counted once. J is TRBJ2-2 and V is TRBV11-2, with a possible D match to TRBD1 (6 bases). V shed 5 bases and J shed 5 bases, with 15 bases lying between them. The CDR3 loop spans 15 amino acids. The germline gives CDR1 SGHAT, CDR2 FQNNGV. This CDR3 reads CASSAWQGSTGELFF. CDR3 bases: TGTGCCAGCAGCGCGTGGCAGGGGTCGACCGGGGAGCTGTTTTTT.

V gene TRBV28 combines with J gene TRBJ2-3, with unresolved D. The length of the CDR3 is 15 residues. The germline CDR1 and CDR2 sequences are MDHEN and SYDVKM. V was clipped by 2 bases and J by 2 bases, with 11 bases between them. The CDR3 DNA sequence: TGTGCCAGCAGTTTAGGCCGGGTCTACACAGATACGCAGTATTTT. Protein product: CASSLGRVYTDTQYF.

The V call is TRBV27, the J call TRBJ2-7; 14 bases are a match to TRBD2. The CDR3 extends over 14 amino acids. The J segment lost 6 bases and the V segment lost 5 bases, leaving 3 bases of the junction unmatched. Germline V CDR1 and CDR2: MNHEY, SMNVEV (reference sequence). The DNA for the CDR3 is TGTGCCAGCAGTGGACTAGCGGGAGGAGCCGAGCAGTACTTC. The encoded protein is CASSGLAGGAEQYF.

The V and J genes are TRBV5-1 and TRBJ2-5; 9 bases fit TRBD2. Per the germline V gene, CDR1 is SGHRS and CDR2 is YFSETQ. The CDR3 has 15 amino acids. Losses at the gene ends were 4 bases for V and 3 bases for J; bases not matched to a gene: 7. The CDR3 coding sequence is TGCGCCAGCAGCCCAACTAGCGGGCGTAAAGAGACCCAGTACTTC. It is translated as CASSPTSGRKETQYF. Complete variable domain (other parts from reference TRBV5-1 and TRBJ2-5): KAGVTQTPRYLIKTRGQQVTLSCSPISGHRSVSWYQQTPGQGLQFLFEYFSETQRNKGNFPGRFSGRQFSNSRSEMNVSTLELGDSALYLCASSPTSGRKETQYFGPGTRLLVL.

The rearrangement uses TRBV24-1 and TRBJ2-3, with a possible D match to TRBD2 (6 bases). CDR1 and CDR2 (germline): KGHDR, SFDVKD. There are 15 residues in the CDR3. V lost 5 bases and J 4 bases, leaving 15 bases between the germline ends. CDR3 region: CATSVYTSGADTQYF. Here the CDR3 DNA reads TGTGCCACCAGTGTTTACACGTCGGGGGCAGATACGCAGTATTTT.

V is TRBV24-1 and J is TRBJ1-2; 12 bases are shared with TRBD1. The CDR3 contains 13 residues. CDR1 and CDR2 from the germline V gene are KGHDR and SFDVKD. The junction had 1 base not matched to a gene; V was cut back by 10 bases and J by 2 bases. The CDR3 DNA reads TGTGCCACAGGGACAGGGGGCAACTATGGCTACACCTTC. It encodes CATGTGGNYGYTF.

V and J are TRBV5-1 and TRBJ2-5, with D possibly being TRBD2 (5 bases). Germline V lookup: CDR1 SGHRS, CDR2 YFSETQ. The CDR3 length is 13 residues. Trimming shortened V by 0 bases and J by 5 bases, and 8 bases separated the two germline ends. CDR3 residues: CASSLGTGETQYF. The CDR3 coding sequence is TGCGCCAGCAGCTTGGGTACGGGGGAGACCCAGTACTTC.

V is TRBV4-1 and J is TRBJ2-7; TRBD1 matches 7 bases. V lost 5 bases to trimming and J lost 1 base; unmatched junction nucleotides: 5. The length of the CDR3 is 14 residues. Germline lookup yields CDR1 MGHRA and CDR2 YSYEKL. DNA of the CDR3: TGCGCCAGCAGCTGGGACAGCCCGTCCTACGAGCAGTACTTC. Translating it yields CASSWDSPSYEQYF.

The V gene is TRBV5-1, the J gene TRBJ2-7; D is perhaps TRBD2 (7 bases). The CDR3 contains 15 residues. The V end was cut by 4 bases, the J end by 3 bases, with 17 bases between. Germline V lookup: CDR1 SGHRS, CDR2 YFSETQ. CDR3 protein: CASSPGGGGGYEQYF. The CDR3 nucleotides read TGCGCCAGCAGCCCGGGAGGCGGAGGGGGCTACGAGCAGTACTTC.

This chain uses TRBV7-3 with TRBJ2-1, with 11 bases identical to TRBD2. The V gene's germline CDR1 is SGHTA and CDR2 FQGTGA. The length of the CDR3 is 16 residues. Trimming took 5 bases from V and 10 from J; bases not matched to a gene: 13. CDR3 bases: TGTGCCAGCAGCACCGAGGAGGCTAGCGGGAGGAGCGAGCAGTTCTTC. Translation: CASSTEEASGRSEQFF.

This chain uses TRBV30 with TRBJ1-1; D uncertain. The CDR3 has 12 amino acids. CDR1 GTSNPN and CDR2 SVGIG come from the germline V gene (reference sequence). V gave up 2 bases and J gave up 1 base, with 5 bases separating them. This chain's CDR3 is CAWSLRNTEAFF. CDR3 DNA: TGTGCCTGGAGTCTCAGGAACACTGAAGCTTTCTTT.

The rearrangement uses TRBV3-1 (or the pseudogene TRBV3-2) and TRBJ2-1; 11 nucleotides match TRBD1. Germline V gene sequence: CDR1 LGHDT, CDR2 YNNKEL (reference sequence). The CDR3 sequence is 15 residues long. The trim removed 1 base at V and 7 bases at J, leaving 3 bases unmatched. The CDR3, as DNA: TGTGCCAGCAGCCAAGGGACAGGGGGCTCGAATGAGCAGTTCTTC. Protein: CASSQGTGGSNEQFF.

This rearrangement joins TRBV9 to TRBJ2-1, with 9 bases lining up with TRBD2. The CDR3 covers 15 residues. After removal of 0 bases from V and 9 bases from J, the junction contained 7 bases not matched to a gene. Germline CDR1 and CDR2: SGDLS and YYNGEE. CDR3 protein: CASSVGDSGRSEQFF. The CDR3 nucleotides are TGTGCCAGCAGCGTAGGAGATAGCGGGAGAAGTGAGCAGTTCTTC. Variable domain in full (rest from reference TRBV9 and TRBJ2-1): DSGVTQTPKHLITATGQRVTLRCSPRSGDLSVYWYQQSLDQGLQFLIQYYNGEERAKGNILERFSAQQFPDLHSELNLSSLELGDSALYFCASSVGDSGRSEQFFGPGTRLTVL.

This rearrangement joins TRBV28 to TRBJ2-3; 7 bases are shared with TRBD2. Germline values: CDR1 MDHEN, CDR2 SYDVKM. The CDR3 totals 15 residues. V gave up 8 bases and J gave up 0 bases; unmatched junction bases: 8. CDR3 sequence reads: CASYPPGRSTDTQYF. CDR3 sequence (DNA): TGTGCCAGCTACCCACCCGGGAGGAGCACAGATACGCAGTATTTT.

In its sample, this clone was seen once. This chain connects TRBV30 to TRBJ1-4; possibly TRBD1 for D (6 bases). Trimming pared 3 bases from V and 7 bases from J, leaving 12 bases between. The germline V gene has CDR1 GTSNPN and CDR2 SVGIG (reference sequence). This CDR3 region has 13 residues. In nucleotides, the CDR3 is TGTGCCTGGAGGGGGGCGCCGGGTGAAAAACTGTTTTTT. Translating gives CAWRGAPGEKLFF. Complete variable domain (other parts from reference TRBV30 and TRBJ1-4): SQTIHQWPATLVQPVGSPLSLECTVEGTSNPNLYWYRQAAGRGLQLLFYSVGIGQISSEVPQNLSASRPQDRQFILSSKKLLLSDSGFYLCAWRGAPGEKLFFGSGTQLSVL.